This T cell receptor beta chain was retrieved from a study of T cell responses to AZD1222 COVID-19 vaccine. Study-wide background: Second doses that came at about 4 or about 12 weeks were put together.

Overall study results and limits: Among those given AZD1222, only six were seropositive at baseline. The donor group comprised mostly white British people and more females; the analysis possibly underestimated clonal diversity. Across the whole spike, CD4 TCRs peaked at regions 160-218 and 743-854.

This CDR3 comprises 12 residues. The germline CDR1 and CDR2 sequences are SNHLY and FYNNEI. Using immunoSEQ multiplex PCR, the repertoire was profiled, and TCRdb retains in-frame clones only, with some absent. The data contain approximately 60,000 clones, 84% of them singletons. Concerning this clone itself: Its antigen is undetermined.

This TCR was sampled from an adult in good health. This chain uses TRBV2 with TRBJ2-3, with a weak D call TRBD2 (7 bases). Sequences were derived from peripheral blood, sampled on day 0 of AZD1222 vaccination. This CDR3 reads CAERGAEDTQYF. CDR3 nucleotide sequence: TGTGCAGAACGGGGGGCGGAAGATACGCAGTATTTT.